This T cell receptor beta chain appears in the sequencing data of a study of cytomegalovirus exposure and HLA in healthy donors. The overall study: For the roughly 400 genotyped donors, roughly 81% fell within the Caucasian-associated ancestry cluster.

This PCR relied on a set of 60 Vbeta primers and 13 Jbeta primers. The method was immunoSEQ multiplex PCR; TCRdb's version includes in-frame clones alone and lacks a portion of them. The sample has some 270,000 clones; 80% are singletons. The CDR3 is made up of 14 amino acids. The V gene's germline CDR1 is LNHDA and CDR2 SQIVND (reference sequence). Trimming cost V 9 bases and J 4 bases, with 15 bases left between them. As to this clone: The target antigen is unknown.

Whole-study results and caveats: Reportedly, fewer N-insertions than the approximately 700-donor mean appeared in an Asian-associated ancestry cluster in a later analysis.

The sequenced sample consisted of PBMCs. This sequence was found in a girl aged 2-10 years in good health and CMV-seronegative. This rearrangement joins TRBV19 to TRBJ1-4; tentative D call: TRBD1 (6 bases). The CDR3 loop is CASPERTVNEKLFF. The DNA of the CDR3 is TGTGCCAGCCCAGAAAGGACAGTTAATGAAAAACTGTTTTTT.